This TCR beta chain was found in a study of cytomegalovirus exposure and HLA in healthy donors. This table comes from immunoSEQ multiplex PCR, and its TCRdb copy is limited to in-frame clones, with some not included. The data contain about 110,000 clones, more than 70% of them seen just once; the ten biggest clones take up roughly 2.1%. The CDR3 has 13 amino acids. Germline V gene sequence: CDR1 SGDLS, CDR2 YYNGEE. Trimming left V 0 bases short and J 6 bases short, with 9 bases between. Study conclusions and caveats: Across donors, most TCRs were seen rarely, yet some public ones were widespread.

The approximately 120-subject validation cohort, separate from the roughly 670-subject first cohort, included the donors. This clone was seen just once. The antigen remains undetermined. The rearrangement joins TRBV9 to TRBJ1-2; D gene unclear. The sequence derives from a woman between 18 and 29 years old in good health and CMV-seronegative. Material for sequencing was PBMCs. For the CDR3, the DNA is TGTGCCAGCAGCGTAGCTGGTACAGATGGCTACACCTTC. Its translation: CASSVAGTDGYTF.